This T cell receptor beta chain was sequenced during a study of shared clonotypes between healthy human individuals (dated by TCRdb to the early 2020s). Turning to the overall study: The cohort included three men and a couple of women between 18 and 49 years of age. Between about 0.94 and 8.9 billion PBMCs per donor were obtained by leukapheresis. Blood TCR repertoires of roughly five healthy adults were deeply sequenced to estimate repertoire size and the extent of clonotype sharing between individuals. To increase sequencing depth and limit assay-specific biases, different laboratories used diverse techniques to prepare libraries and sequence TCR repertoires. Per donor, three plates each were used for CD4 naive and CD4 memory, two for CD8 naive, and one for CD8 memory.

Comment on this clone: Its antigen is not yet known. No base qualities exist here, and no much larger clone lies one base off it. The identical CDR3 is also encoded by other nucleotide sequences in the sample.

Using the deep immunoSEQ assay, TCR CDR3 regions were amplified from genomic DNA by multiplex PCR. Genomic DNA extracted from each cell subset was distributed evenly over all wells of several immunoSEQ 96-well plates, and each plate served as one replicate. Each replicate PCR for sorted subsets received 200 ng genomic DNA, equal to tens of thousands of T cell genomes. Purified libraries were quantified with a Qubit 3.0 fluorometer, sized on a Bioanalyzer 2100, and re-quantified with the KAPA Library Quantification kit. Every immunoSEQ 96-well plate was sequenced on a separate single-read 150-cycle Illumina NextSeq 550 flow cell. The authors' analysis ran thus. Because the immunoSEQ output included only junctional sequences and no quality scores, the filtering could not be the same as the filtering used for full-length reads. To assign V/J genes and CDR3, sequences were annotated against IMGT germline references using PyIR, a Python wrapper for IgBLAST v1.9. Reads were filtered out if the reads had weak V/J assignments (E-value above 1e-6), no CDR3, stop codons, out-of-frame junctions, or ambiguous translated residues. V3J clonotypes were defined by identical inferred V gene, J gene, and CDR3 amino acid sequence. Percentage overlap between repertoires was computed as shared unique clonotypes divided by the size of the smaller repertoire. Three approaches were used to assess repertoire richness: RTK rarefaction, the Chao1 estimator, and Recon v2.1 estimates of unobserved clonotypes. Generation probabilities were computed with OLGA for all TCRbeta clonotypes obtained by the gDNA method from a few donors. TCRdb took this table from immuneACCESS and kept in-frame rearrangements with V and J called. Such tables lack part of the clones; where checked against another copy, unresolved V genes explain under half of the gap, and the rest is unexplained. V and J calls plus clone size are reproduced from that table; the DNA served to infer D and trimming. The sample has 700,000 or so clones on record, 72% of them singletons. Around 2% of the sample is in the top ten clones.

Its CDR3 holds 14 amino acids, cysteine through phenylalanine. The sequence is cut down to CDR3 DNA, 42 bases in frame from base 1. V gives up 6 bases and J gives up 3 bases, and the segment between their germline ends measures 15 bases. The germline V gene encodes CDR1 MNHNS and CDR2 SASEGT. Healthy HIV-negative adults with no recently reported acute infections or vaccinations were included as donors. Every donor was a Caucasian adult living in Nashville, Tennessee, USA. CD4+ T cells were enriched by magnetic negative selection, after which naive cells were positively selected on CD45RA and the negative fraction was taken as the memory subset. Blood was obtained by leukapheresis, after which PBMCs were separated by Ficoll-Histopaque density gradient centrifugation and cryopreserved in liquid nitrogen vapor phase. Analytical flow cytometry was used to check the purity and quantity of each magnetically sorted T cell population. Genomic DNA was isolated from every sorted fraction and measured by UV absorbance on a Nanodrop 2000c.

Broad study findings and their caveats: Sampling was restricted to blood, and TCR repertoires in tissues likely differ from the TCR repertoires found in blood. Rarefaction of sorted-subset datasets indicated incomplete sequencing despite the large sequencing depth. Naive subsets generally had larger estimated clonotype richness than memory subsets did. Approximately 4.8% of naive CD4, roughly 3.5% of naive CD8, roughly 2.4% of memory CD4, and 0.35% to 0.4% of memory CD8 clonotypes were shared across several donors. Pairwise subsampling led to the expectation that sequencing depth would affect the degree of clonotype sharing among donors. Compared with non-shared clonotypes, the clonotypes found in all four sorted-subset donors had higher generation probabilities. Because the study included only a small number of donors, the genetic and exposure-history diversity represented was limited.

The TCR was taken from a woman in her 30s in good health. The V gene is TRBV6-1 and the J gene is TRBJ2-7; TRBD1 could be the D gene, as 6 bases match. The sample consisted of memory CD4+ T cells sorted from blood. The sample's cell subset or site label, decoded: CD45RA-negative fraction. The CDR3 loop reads CASREQGSSYEQYF. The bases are TGTGCCAGCAGGGAACAGGGATCGAGCTACGAGCAGTACTTC.